The sequence of this T cell receptor beta chain was determined in a study of memory CD4+ T cells and cytomegalovirus serostatus. The study's findings and limits: CD4+ memory repertoires contained about two fifths of the roughly 160 reported CMV TCRbeta sequences. A US-trained random forest predicted CMV serostatus with median AUC around 0.92.

This CDR3 has 15 residues. The V and J ends lost 3 bases and 0 bases respectively, with 11 bases between them. Germline lookup yields CDR1 SNHLY and CDR2 FYNNEI. The sort gate was single viable CD3+CD4+CD8-CD45RO+ cells for memory CD4+ T cells. Serum IgG to CMV pp150, pp28, p38 and p52 defined serostatus. In the original analysis: Out-of-frame sequences were removed, leaving some 2 million distinct TCRbeta sequences. The repertoire was sequenced with immunoSEQ multiplex PCR; TCRdb's copy has only in-frame clones and lacks some. V, J and clone size were drawn from that table, and D and trimming were deduced from the DNA. The sample consists of fewer than 90,000 clones, just under 80% of them appearing once. A remark on this clone: Its antigen is still unknown.

What was sequenced was memory CD4+ T cells from blood. The rearrangement joins TRBV2 to TRBJ1-1; D is possibly TRBD1 (5 bases). This TCR derives from an adult in good health and CMV-seropositive. The CDR3 DNA sequence: TGTGCCAGCAGTGATGCGGGGCAGCTGAACACTGAAGCTTTCTTT. This codes for CASSDAGQLNTEAFF.